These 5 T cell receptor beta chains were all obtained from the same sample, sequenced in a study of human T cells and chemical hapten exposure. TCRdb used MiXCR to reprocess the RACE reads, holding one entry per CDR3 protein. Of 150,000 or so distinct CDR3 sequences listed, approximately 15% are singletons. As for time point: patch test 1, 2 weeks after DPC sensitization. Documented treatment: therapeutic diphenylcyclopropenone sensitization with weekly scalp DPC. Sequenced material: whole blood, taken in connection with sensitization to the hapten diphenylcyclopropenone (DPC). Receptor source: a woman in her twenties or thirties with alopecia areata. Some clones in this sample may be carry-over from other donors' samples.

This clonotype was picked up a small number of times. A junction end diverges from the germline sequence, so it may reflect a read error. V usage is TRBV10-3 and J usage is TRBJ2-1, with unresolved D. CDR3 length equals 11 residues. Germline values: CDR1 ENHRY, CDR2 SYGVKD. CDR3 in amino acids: CAISEYNEQFF. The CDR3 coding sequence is TGTGCCATCAGCGAGTACAATGAGCAGTTCTTC.

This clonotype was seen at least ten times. CDR3 bases: TGCAGTGCCCCTATACAGGGATCGTACTATGGCTACACCTTC. Translation: CSAPIQGSYYGYTF. The chain has TRBV20-1 and TRBJ1-2; D is possibly TRBD1 (6 bases). V was trimmed by 6 bases and J by 3 bases, leaving 17 bases between them. This CDR3 has 14 amino acids. Per the germline V gene, CDR1 is DFQATT and CDR2 is SNEGSKA (reference sequence).

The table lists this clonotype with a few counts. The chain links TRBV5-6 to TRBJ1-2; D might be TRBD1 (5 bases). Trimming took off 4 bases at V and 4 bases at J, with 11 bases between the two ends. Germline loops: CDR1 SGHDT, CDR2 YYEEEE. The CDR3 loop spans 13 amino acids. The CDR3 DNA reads TGTGCCAGCAGCCTACAGGCACCCTATGGCTACACCTTC. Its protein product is CASSLQAPYGYTF.

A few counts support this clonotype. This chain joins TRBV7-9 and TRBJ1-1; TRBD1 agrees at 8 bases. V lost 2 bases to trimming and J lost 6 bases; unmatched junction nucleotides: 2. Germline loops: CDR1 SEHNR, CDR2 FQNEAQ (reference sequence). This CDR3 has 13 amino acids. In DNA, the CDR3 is TGTGCCAGCAGCTTACAGGGGGCCCCTGAAGCTTTCTTT. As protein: CASSLQGAPEAFF.

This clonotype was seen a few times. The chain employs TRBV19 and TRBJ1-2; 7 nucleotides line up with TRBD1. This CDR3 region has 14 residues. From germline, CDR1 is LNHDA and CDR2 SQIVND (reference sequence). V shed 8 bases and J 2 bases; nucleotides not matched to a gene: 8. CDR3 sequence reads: CASARQGGNYGYTF. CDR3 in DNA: TGTGCCAGTGCCCGTCAGGGGGGGAACTATGGCTACACCTTC.